The present T cell receptor beta chain was sequenced within a study of CD8 T cells in Susac syndrome. Reverse transcription of 0.5 to 1 ug RNA used random hexamers. A multiplex approach, immunoSEQ multiplex PCR, amplified TCR beta CDR3 across 54 Vbeta and 13 Jbeta. TCRdb fed the immunoSEQ multiplex PCR reads into MiXCR, producing one record per CDR3 protein. Among some 110,000 distinct CDR3 sequences listed, more than 85% were seen once. Germline loops: CDR1 MDHEN, CDR2 SYDVKM. Trimming removed 5 bases from V and 5 bases from J, with 21 bases in between. There are 16 residues in the CDR3. The sequencing input was CD4+ T cells from PBMCs. The source is a human donor with multiple sclerosis. The chain has TRBV28 and TRBJ1-2; weak D call: TRBD1 (6 bases). CDR3 sequence: CASSALQGISPYGYTF. CDR3 coding DNA: TGTGCCAGCAGTGCCCTCCAGGGGATCTCCCCATATGGCTACACCTTC.